This TCR beta chain appears in the sequencing data of a study of CD8+ T cells in alopecia areata. General observations from the study: Scalp samples also contribute reads from the resident alphabeta T cells found in normal skin. Normal scalp had lower clonality than lesional scalp, with alopecia totalis/universalis lesions showing this most strongly.

CDR1 and CDR2 (germline): SQVTM, ANQGSEA. Trimming took off 2 bases at V and 5 bases at J, with 9 bases between the two ends. The CDR3 extends over 12 amino acids. Reverse transcribed after extraction, RNA yielded cDNA as the sequencing template. Measured with immunoSEQ multiplex PCR; TCRdb has only the in-frame clones, and not every one. The data hold 90,000 to 150,000 clones, with 55% to 70% observed a single time. Investigators sorted PBMCs to obtain both CD4+ and CD8+ T cells. Concerning this clone itself: Its antigen is unidentified.

The chain is built from TRBV29-1 and TRBJ2-5; D may correspond to TRBD1 or TRBD2 (6 bases each). The sample comprised CD4+ T cells sorted from blood. The TCR sequence derives from a human donor in good health. The CDR3 loop reads CSVEQGRETQYF. The CDR3 bases are TGCAGCGTTGAACAGGGGAGGGAGACCCAGTACTTC. The entire variable domain, with the rest obtained from reference TRBV29-1 and TRBJ2-5, is as follows: SAVISQKPSRDICQRGTSLTIQCQVDSQVTMMFWYRQQPGQSLTLIATANQGSEATYESGFVIDKFPISRPNLTFSTLTVSNMSPEDSSIYLCSVEQGRETQYFGPGTRLLVL.